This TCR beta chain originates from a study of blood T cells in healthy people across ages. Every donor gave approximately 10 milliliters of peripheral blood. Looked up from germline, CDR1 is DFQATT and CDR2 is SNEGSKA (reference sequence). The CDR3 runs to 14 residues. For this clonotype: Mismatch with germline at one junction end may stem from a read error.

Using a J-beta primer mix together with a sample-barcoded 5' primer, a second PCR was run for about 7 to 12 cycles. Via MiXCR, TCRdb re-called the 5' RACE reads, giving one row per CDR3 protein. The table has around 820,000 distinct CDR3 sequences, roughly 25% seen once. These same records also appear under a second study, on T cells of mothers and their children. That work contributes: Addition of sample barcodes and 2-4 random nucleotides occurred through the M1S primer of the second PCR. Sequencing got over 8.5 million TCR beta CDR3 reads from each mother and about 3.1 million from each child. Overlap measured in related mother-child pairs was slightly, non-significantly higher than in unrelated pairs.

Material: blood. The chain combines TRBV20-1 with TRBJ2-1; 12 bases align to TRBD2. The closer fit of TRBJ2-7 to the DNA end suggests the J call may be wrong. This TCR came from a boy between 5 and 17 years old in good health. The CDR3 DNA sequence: TGCAGTGCTGGAGAACTAGCGGGAGGTTACGAGCAGTACTTC. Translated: CSAGELAGGYEQYF.